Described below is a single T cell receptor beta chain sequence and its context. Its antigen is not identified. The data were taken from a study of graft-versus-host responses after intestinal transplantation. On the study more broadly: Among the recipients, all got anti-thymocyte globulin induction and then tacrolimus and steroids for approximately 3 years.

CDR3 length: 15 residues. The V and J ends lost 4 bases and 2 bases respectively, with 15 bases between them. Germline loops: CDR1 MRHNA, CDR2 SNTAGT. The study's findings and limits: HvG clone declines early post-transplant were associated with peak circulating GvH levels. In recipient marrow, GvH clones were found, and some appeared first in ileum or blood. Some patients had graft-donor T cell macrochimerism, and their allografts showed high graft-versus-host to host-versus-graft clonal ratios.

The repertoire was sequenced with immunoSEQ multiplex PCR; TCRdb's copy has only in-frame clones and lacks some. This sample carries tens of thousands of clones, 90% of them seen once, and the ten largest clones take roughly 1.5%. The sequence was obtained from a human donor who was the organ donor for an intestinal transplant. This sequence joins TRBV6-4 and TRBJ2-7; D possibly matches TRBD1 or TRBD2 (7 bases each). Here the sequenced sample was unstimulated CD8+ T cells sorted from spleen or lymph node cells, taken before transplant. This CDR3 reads CASSVSGGQTYEQYF. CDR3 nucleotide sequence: TGTGCCAGCAGTGTCTCGGGGGGACAGACCTACGAGCAGTACTTC.